This T cell receptor beta chain emerged from a study of T cell responses to AZD1222 COVID-19 vaccine. Findings and caveats of the study: A rise in Spike-specific TCR breadth and depth followed two AZD1222 doses. At study baseline, merely roughly 6 AZD1222 recipients were seropositive. Dominant at 160-218 and 743-854, vaccine-associated CD4 TCRs also spanned spike. Clonal diversity was possibly underestimated; the donors were predominantly white British and more often female.

Libraries were prepared by immunoSEQ multiplex PCR; TCRdb keeps only in-frame clonotypes and omits some of them. The sample lists about 140,000 clones, roughly 90% occurring once. The CDR3 consists of 13 residues. V gave up 7 bases and J gave up 2 bases, with 10 bases separating them. Germline V gives CDR1 SNHLY, CDR2 FYNNEI. As concerns this clone: Its target is not known.

The source material was peripheral blood, sampled on day 0 of AZD1222 vaccination. The clonotype was recovered from an adult in good health. The genes are TRBV2 and TRBJ2-3; no reliable D call. CDR3 loop: CASMPPFTDTQYF. For the CDR3, the DNA is TGTGCCAGCATGCCCCCCTTCACAGATACGCAGTATTTT.